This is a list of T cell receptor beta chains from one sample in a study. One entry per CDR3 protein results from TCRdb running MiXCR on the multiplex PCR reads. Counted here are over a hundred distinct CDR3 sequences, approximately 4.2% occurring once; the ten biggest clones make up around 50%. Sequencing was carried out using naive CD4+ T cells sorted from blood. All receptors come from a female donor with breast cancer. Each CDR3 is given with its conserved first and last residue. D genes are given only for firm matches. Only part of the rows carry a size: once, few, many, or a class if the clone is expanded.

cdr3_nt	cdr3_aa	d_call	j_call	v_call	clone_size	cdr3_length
TGTGCCAGCAGGTTATACTATGGCTACACCTTC	CASRLYYGYTF	-	TRBJ1-2	TRBV12-3/TRBV12-4	large	11
TGTACCAGCAGTTTATCGTCTGGGAATAACTATGGCTACACCTTC	CTSSLSSGNNYGYTF	-	TRBJ1-2	TRBV12-3/TRBV12-4	-	15
TGTGCCAGCACCACGTCACAGGAGGGCCTGGGTGGCTACACCTTC	CASTTSQEGLGGYTF	-	TRBJ1-2	TRBV12-3/TRBV12-4	hyperexpanded	15
TGTGCCAGCAGTTCCTATATACAGCGTGGCTACACCTTC	CASSSYIQRGYTF	-	TRBJ1-2	TRBV12-3/TRBV12-4	large	13
TGTGCCAGCAGTCCACGGACGCTTGGCTACACCTTC	CASSPRTLGYTF	-	TRBJ1-2	TRBV12-3/TRBV12-4	few	12
TGTGCCAGCACTACGGGACAGGGGATTGGCTACACCTTC	CASTTGQGIGYTF	TRBD1	TRBJ1-2	TRBV12-3/TRBV12-4	hyperexpanded	13
TGTGCCAGCAGTACCGGGACAGGGCAACTATTTAACTATGGCTACACCTTC	CASSTGTGQLFNYGYTF	TRBD1	TRBJ1-2	TRBV12-3/TRBV12-4	large	17
TGTGCCTCCTCGGACAGGGGAGGCTACACCTTC	CASSDRGGYTF	TRBD1	TRBJ1-2	TRBV12-3/TRBV12-4	large	11
TGTGCCAGCAGACCGAGGGTATCCTCCTATGGCTACACCTTC	CASRPRVSSYGYTF	-	TRBJ1-2	TRBV12-3/TRBV12-4	medium-sized	14
TGTGCCAGCAGTTTAAATATATACTATGGCTACACCTTC	CASSLNIYYGYTF	-	TRBJ1-2	TRBV12-3/TRBV12-4	large	13
TGTGCCAGCAGTTTCGGAGGAATCGGCTATGGCTACACCTTC	CASSFGGIGYGYTF	-	TRBJ1-2	TRBV12-3/TRBV12-4	large	14
TGTGCCAGCACTCAAACAGCTACCGCTAACTATGGCTACACCTTC	CASTQTATANYGYTF	-	TRBJ1-2	TRBV12-3/TRBV12-4	hyperexpanded	15
TGTGCCAGCAGTTTACACTCTAACTATGGCTACACCTTC	CASSLHSNYGYTF	-	TRBJ1-2	TRBV12-3/TRBV12-4	large	13
TGTGCCAGCAGTTCCGGTCAGACCTATGGCTACACCTTC	CASSSGQTYGYTF	-	TRBJ1-2	TRBV12-3/TRBV12-4	large	13
TGTGCCAGCAGTTTTGGGACTTCAGGAGGCTACACCTTC	CASSFGTSGGYTF	-	TRBJ1-2	TRBV12-3/TRBV12-4	large	13
TGTACCAGCAGCAGGGGAGATGGCTACACCTTC	CTSSRGDGYTF	-	TRBJ1-2	TRBV12-3/TRBV12-4	few	11
TGTGCCAGCAGTTTAGCGCCCAACTATGGCTACACCTTC	CASSLAPNYGYTF	-	TRBJ1-2	TRBV12-3/TRBV12-4	large	13
TGTGCCAGCACTCCGGGACCGACAAACTATGGCTACACCTTC	CASTPGPTNYGYTF	-	TRBJ1-2	TRBV12-3/TRBV12-4	large	14
TGTGCCAGCAGTCTGGGGACAGGGAATGGCTACACCTTC	CASSLGTGNGYTF	TRBD1	TRBJ1-2	TRBV12-3/TRBV12-4	large	13
TGTGCCAGCAGTTTAGGGCCTAACTATGGCTACACCTTC	CASSLGPNYGYTF	-	TRBJ1-2	TRBV12-3/TRBV12-4	large	13